This entry lists 10 T cell receptor beta chains sequenced from one sample in a study of cytomegalovirus exposure and HLA in healthy donors. The PCR ran on 60 Vbeta and 13 Jbeta primers. The method was immunoSEQ multiplex PCR; TCRdb's version includes in-frame clones alone and lacks a portion of them. Here the sample spans 150,000 to 200,000 clones, roughly 72% being singletons. The specimen sequenced was PBMCs. All receptors come from a man aged 25-45 years in good health and CMV-seronegative.

This clone has more than one count but fewer than ten. V is TRBV7-9 and J is TRBJ2-1, with TRBD2 identical over 10 bases. The germline gives CDR1 SEHNR, CDR2 FQNEAQ (reference sequence). CDR3 length: 15 residues. The V segment lost 4 bases and the J segment 8 bases; nucleotides outside the gene matches: 8. The CDR3: CASSSASGSIHEQFF. CDR3 sequence (DNA): TGTGCCAGCAGCTCGGCTAGCGGGAGTATCCATGAGCAGTTCTTC.

The gene calls are TRBV5-6 and TRBJ2-7; D is undetermined. Trimming took off 4 bases at V and 0 bases at J, with 5 bases between the two ends. CDR3 length: 12 amino acids. Germline CDR1 is SGHDT and CDR2 is YYEEEE. The CDR3 sequence is CASSMRSYEQYF. The CDR3 coding sequence is TGTGCCAGCAGCATGCGCTCCTACGAGCAGTACTTC.

This chain links TRBV27 with TRBJ1-3, with a tentative D call TRBD1 (5 bases). The V end was cut by 8 bases, the J end by 4 bases, with 12 bases between. The V gene's germline CDR1 is MNHEY and CDR2 SMNVEV (reference sequence). The CDR3 runs to 13 residues. This chain's CDR3 is CASRPSGGNTIYF. The CDR3 DNA sequence: TGTGCCAGCCGGCCCTCAGGGGGAAACACCATATATTTT.

The chain recombines TRBV2 with TRBJ2-7; the match to TRBD1 covers 10 bases. The germline V gene encodes CDR1 SNHLY and CDR2 FYNNEI. The trim removed 7 bases at V and 0 bases at J, leaving 12 bases unmatched. This CDR3 region has 17 residues. The DNA of the CDR3 is TGTGCCAGCAATACTAAGGGGACAGGGGCCCCCTCCTACGAGCAGTACTTC. Residues: CASNTKGTGAPSYEQYF.

V and J are TRBV7-3 and TRBJ2-3; 7 bases align to TRBD2. The CDR3 spans 15 residues. The V gene end was trimmed by 3 bases and the J gene end by 2 bases; junction bases not matched to a gene: 5. Germline-derived CDR1 and CDR2 are SGHTA and FQGTGA. In DNA, the CDR3 is TGTGCCAGCAGCTTCGGGACTACCTACACAGATACGCAGTATTTT. Protein: CASSFGTTYTDTQYF.

This clone was seen only a few times. The chain uses TRBV28 and TRBJ2-5; TRBD2 matches 9 bases. The CDR3 runs 14 residues. The V segment lost 8 bases and the J segment 1 base; nucleotides outside the gene matches: 5. Germline V lookup: CDR1 MDHEN, CDR2 SYDVKM. The CDR3 nucleotides read TGTGCCAGCCACCGTAGCGGGGGCCAAGAGACCCAGTACTTC. As protein: CASHRSGGQETQYF.

The chain employs TRBV5-1 and TRBJ2-5; tentatively, D is TRBD1 (6 bases). The CDR3 has 15 amino acids. The V gene lost 0 bases and the J gene lost 5 bases, with 14 bases spanning the gap. The germline V gene encodes CDR1 SGHRS and CDR2 YFSETQ. This chain's CDR3 is CASSLGSGDGETQYF. The CDR3 DNA is TGCGCCAGCAGCTTGGGGTCAGGGGACGGGGAGACCCAGTACTTC.

This rearrangement joins TRBV29-1 to TRBJ2-7; possibly TRBD2 for D (6 bases). The CDR3 loop spans 13 amino acids. Germline V gene sequence: CDR1 SQVTM, CDR2 ANQGSEA. V was pared by 4 bases and J by 3 bases, with 13 bases between. The CDR3 spells CSVVLAMGYEQYF. For the CDR3, the DNA is TGCAGCGTTGTCCTAGCGATGGGCTACGAGCAGTACTTC.

This clone was seen only a few times. The rearrangement uses TRBV5-1 and TRBJ1-6, with a tentative D call TRBD1 (6 bases). Deletions cut 0 bases from V and 5 bases from J, with 9 bases between. CDR3 length equals 15 residues. Looked up from germline, CDR1 is SGHRS and CDR2 is YFSETQ. CDR3 sequence: CASSLGQANNSPLHF. The CDR3 region has the DNA TGCGCCAGCAGCTTGGGACAGGCGAATAATTCACCCCTCCACTTT.

V gene TRBV18 combines with J gene TRBJ2-7; 8 bases are a match to TRBD1. The CDR3 has 12 amino acids. In germline, CDR1 is KGHSH, CDR2 LQKENI. J lost 5 bases, V lost 3 bases, and 0 bases had no gene match. The CDR3 loop reads CASSPTGDEQYF. The CDR3 coding sequence is TGTGCCAGCTCACCGACAGGGGACGAGCAGTACTTC. The full variable domain, in which reference TRBV18 and TRBJ2-7 provide the parts outside the CDR3, is NAGVMQNPRHLVRRRGQEARLRCSPMKGHSHVYWYRQLPEEGLKFMVYLQKENIIDESGMPKERFSAEFPKEGPSILRIQQVVRGDSAAYFCASSPTGDEQYFGPGTRLTVT.